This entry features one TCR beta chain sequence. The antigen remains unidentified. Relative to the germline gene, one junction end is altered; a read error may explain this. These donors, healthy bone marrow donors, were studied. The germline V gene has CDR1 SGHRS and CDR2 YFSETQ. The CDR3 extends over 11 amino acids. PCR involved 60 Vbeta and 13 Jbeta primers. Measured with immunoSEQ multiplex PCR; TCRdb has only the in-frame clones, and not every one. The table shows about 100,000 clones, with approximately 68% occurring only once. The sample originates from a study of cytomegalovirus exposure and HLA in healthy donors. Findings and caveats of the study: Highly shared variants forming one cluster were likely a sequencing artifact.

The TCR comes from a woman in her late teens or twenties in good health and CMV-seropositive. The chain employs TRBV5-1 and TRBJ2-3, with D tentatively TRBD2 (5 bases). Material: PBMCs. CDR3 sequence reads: CASSIAGIWDF. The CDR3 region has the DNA TGCGCCAGCAGCATAGCCGGGATATGGGATTTT.